This T cell receptor beta chain was captured by sequencing in a study of blood T cell repertoires in COVID-19. The germline CDR1 and CDR2 sequences are SGHTA and FQGNSA. J lost 0 bases, V lost 5 bases, and 6 bases had no gene match. The CDR3 runs 17 residues. This table comes from immunoSEQ multiplex PCR, and its TCRdb copy is limited to in-frame clones, with some not included. The profile shows 150,000 to 200,000 clones, 70% to 90% of them singletons. The chain combines TRBV7-2 with TRBJ2-2; TRBD2 aligns across 10 bases. The receptor was isolated from a woman aged 60-70 years with COVID-19, enrolled during active disease. Sequencing was performed on peripheral blood. The CDR3 DNA follows: TGTGCCAGCAGCCAACAGCGGGAGGGCCCGAACACCGGGGAGCTGTTTTTT. Protein: CASSQQREGPNTGELFF.